This T cell receptor beta chain was recovered during a study of CD8+ T cells in alopecia areata. Sequencing templates came from extracted RNA that was reverse transcribed into cDNA. This table comes from immunoSEQ multiplex PCR, and its TCRdb copy is limited to in-frame clones, with some not included. The sample yields 190,000 or so clones, roughly 50% seen once. This CDR3 region has 11 residues. V was cut by 2 bases and J by 3 bases, with 3 bases left in between. Germline-derived CDR1 and CDR2 are SGHKS and YYEKEE (reference sequence). Treatment meaning: oral pan-JAK inhibitor, 5-10 mg twice daily. This clone was seen more than once but under ten times. The antigen remains unidentified. The study, taken as a whole, reports: An increase in clonality over normal scalp was evident in lesional scalp, especially alopecia totalis/universalis.

This clonotype originated in a human donor with alopecia areata. The chain couples TRBV5-5 to TRBJ2-7; D is ambiguous. The source material was CD8+ T cells sorted from blood, sampled at week 24, from a patient treated with tofacitinib. The CDR3: CASSFSYEQYF. The CDR3 DNA is TGTGCCAGCAGCTTCAGCTACGAGCAGTACTTC.